Presented here are 15 T cell receptor beta chains from one specimen sequenced in a study of graft-versus-host responses after intestinal transplantation. Here immunoSEQ multiplex PCR was the method, and the copy in TCRdb shows in-frame clones only, minus some. The sample lists 60,000 or so clones; more than 75% were seen once. This specimen was PBMCs, taken roughly 120 days after intestinal transplantation. These receptors came from a human patient who received an intestinal transplant, so some T cells may come from the graft donor.

The chain links TRBV2 to TRBJ2-1; the D gene is possibly TRBD1 (6 bases). This CDR3 spans 13 amino acids. Germline assignment: CDR1 SNHLY and CDR2 FYNNEI. V was trimmed by 8 bases and J by 8 bases, leaving 16 bases between them. CDR3 DNA sequence: TGTGCCAGCGGACACAGGGCTTTGCATGAGCAGTTCTTC. This codes for CASGHRALHEQFF.

The rearrangement links TRBV11-2 to TRBJ2-7; perhaps TRBD1 as D (6 bases). The germline gives CDR1 SGHAT, CDR2 FQNNGV. The CDR3 is 15 residues long. V was cut by 6 bases and J by 3 bases, with 18 bases left in between. CDR3 bases: TGTGCCAGCAGTCGCACGCCGTGGGACAACTACGAGCAGTACTTC. Its protein product is CASSRTPWDNYEQYF.

The CDR3: CASSMGGYSNQPQHF. CDR3 nucleotide sequence: TGTGCCAGTAGTATGGGGGGCTATAGCAATCAGCCCCAGCATTTT. The chain links TRBV19 to TRBJ1-5, with D perhaps TRBD1 (6 bases). The length of the CDR3 is 15 residues. Germline loops: CDR1 LNHDA, CDR2 SQIVND (reference sequence). V shed 3 bases and J shed 0 bases, with 9 bases lying between them.

Comments on this clone: Other DNA sequences in the same sample also yield this CDR3. The chain combines TRBV5-1 with TRBJ2-5, with a possible D match to TRBD1 (5 bases). The germline CDR1 and CDR2 sequences are SGHRS and YFSETQ. The CDR3 is made up of 15 amino acids. V was trimmed by 5 bases and J by 2 bases, leaving 16 bases between them. CDR3 sequence: CASSPEVGVQETQYF. The CDR3 DNA reads as TGCGCCAGCAGTCCCGAGGTAGGGGTACAAGAGACCCAGTACTTC.

The J gene is TRBJ1-2, the V gene TRBV12-2; the table calls TRBD1, which could not be checked here. TRBV12-2 is designated a pseudogene. This CDR3 has 16 residues. CDR3 DNA: TGTGCAAGTCCCTTTATAACGGCGGGACAGCACTATGGCTACACCTTC. Translation gives CASPFITAGQHYGYTF.

V is TRBV19 and J is TRBJ2-7; 7 nucleotides align to TRBD1. There are 13 residues in the CDR3. V was clipped by 10 bases and J by 0 bases; unmatched bases: 6. The V gene's germline CDR1 is LNHDA and CDR2 SQIVND (reference sequence). The CDR3 is CATSGTASYEQYF. The CDR3 DNA sequence: TGTGCCACATCCGGGACAGCCTCCTACGAGCAGTACTTC.

The V call is TRBV25-1, the J call TRBJ1-6; weak D call: TRBD1 (6 bases). V shed 3 bases and J shed 11 bases, with 17 bases lying between them. CDR1 is MGHDK, CDR2 SYGVNS, per germline. The CDR3 totals 15 residues. The CDR3 DNA follows: TGTGCCAGCAGTGACTACAGGGCCATCGGGACACCCCTCCACTTT. Protein product: CASSDYRAIGTPLHF.

The genes are TRBV25-1 and TRBJ2-1; the match to TRBD1 covers 8 bases. The V and J ends lost 2 bases and 4 bases, in that order; junction bases with no gene match: 4. This CDR3 comprises 15 residues. Germline-derived CDR1 and CDR2 are MGHDK and SYGVNS. The CDR3 DNA follows: TGTGCCAGCAGTGAACCGGGACAGGATTACAATGAGCAGTTCTTC. Translation gives CASSEPGQDYNEQFF.

This rearrangement joins TRBV23-1 to TRBJ2-1; 12 bases line up with TRBD2. TRBV23-1 is treated as an ORF (open reading frame) with a function not yet certain. Trimming cost V 3 bases and J 5 bases; bases outside gene matches: 5. CDR3 length equals 16 residues. In DNA, the CDR3 is TGCGCCAGCAGTCACACCGGACTAGCGGGAAACAATGAGCAGTTCTTC. Protein: CASSHTGLAGNNEQFF.

The chain has TRBV7-6 and TRBJ1-3; 9 bases fit TRBD1. The V and J ends lost 2 bases and 2 bases, in that order; junction bases with no gene match: 7. The CDR3 consists of 17 residues. Germline V gives CDR1 SGHVS, CDR2 FNYEAQ. The CDR3 coding sequence is TGTGCCAGCAGCTTATCCGGACAGGGGTCCCCTGGAAACACCATATATTTT. Its protein is CASSLSGQGSPGNTIYF.

This clone was seen once. This chain uses TRBV15 with TRBJ2-3; 10 bases fit TRBD1. The CDR3 has 16 residues. Trimming cost V 5 bases and J 6 bases; bases outside gene matches: 11. CDR1 LNHNV and CDR2 YYDKDF come from the germline V gene (reference sequence). The CDR3 sequence: CATSPFRDRGKDTQYF. Here the CDR3 DNA reads TGTGCCACCAGCCCCTTCCGGGACAGGGGAAAGGATACGCAGTATTTT. Combining the CDR3 with reference TRBV15 and TRBJ2-3 gives the whole variable domain DAMVIQNPRYQVTQFGKPVTLSCSQTLNHNVMYWYQQKSSQAPKLLFHYYDKDFNNEADTPDNFQSRRPNTSFCFLDIRSPGLGDTAMYLCATSPFRDRGKDTQYFGPGTRLTVL.

The CDR3 here is CASSPRAAGINEQYF. The CDR3 region has the DNA TGTGCCAGCAGTCCCAGGGCCGCGGGAATTAACGAGCAGTACTTC. The chain recombines TRBV6-1 with TRBJ2-7; D possibly corresponds to TRBD2 (6 bases). The CDR3 length is 15 residues. V was trimmed by 5 bases and J by 5 bases, leaving 19 bases between them. Looked up from germline, CDR1 is MNHNS and CDR2 is SASEGT.

The chain uses TRBV10-1 and TRBJ1-5; the D is unclear. This CDR3 contains 13 residues. Trimming pared 4 bases from V and 1 base from J, leaving 5 bases between. The germline CDR1 and CDR2 sequences are WNHNN and SYGVQD (reference sequence). As DNA, the CDR3 is TGCGCCAGCAGTGGGCAGAGCAATCAGCCCCAGCATTTT. This sequence encodes CASSGQSNQPQHF.

The rearrangement links TRBV28 to TRBJ2-3; D not resolved. V was pared by 0 bases and J by 2 bases, with 3 bases between. CDR3 size: 13 residues. Per germline, CDR1 MDHEN and CDR2 SYDVKM. The CDR3 DNA reads TGTGCCAGCAGTTTATGGCTCACAGATACGCAGTATTTT. Its translation: CASSLWLTDTQYF.

The chain couples TRBV7-2 to TRBJ2-7; D possibly matches TRBD1 or TRBD2 (5 bases each). V was clipped by 1 base and J by 2 bases, with 9 bases between them. CDR1 and CDR2 from the germline V gene are SGHTA and FQGNSA. The CDR3 has 14 residues. Here the CDR3 DNA reads TGTGCCAGCAGCTTAGGGGACCCCCCCTACGAGCAGTACTTC. Protein sequence: CASSLGDPPYEQYF.